A selection of T cell receptor beta chains follows, all from one sample in a study of T cell clonotyping in hematopoietic cell transplantation. TCRdb's table, derived via immunoSEQ multiplex PCR, lists solely in-frame clones and lacks some. The data show about 9,000 clones, with about 90% seen just once and approximately 40% held by the top ten. This material consisted of PBMCs, taken 180 days after allogeneic stem cell transplant. All receptors come from a human patient who had an allogeneic stem cell transplant, so the T cells may come from the graft donor. The donor label of this sample is uncertain. Some clones in this sample may be carry-over from other donors' samples. The CDR3 runs from the conserved cysteine through the conserved F or W. Fields, in order: V gene, D gene, clone size, J gene, CDR3 DNA, CDR3 protein. A D gene is named only where the DNA matches it firmly. Clone size is shown for a subset of rows, as once, few, many or a class of expanded clone.

v_call: TRBV9; d_call: NA; clone_size: NA; j_call: TRBJ2-7; cdr3_nt: TGTGCCAGCAGCGTAGCTTGGGCAGGCACCTACGAGCAGTACTTC; cdr3_aa: CASSVAWAGTYEQYF
v_call: TRBV6-5; d_call: NA; clone_size: NA; j_call: TRBJ2-7; cdr3_nt: TGTGCCAGCAAGGTACAGGGCGGCTACGAGCAGTACTTC; cdr3_aa: CASKVQGGYEQYF
v_call: TRBV7-9; d_call: NA; clone_size: NA; j_call: TRBJ1-5; cdr3_nt: TGTGCCAGCAGCTTATTTGGGATTCAGCCCCAGCATTTT; cdr3_aa: CASSLFGIQPQHF
v_call: TRBV30; d_call: TRBD1; clone_size: few; j_call: TRBJ1-1; cdr3_nt: TGTGCCTGGAGTGTAGACAGGGGCACTGAAGCTTTCTTT; cdr3_aa: CAWSVDRGTEAFF
v_call: TRBV4-3; d_call: TRBD1; clone_size: medium-sized; j_call: TRBJ1-6; cdr3_nt: TGCGCCAGCAGCCAGCCGGGACAGTATAATTCACCCCTCCACTTT; cdr3_aa: CASSQPGQYNSPLHF
v_call: TRBV5-4; d_call: NA; clone_size: once; j_call: TRBJ2-5; cdr3_nt: TGTGCCAGCAGCTTAAAAGAGACCCAGTACTTC; cdr3_aa: CASSLKETQYF
v_call: TRBV11-2; d_call: NA; clone_size: NA; j_call: TRBJ1-1; cdr3_nt: TGTGCCAGCAGCTTAGATCTCTGGGTCACTGAAGCTTTCTTT; cdr3_aa: CASSLDLWVTEAFF
v_call: TRBV2; d_call: NA; clone_size: NA; j_call: TRBJ1-2; cdr3_nt: TGTGCCACCCGGGTAGGGGAGGGGCGCGGCTACACCTTC; cdr3_aa: CATRVGEGRGYTF
v_call: TRBV5-6; d_call: NA; clone_size: NA; j_call: TRBJ2-4; cdr3_nt: TGTGCCAGCAGCCCGGCAGGGTCAGCCAAAAACATTCAGTACTTC; cdr3_aa: CASSPAGSAKNIQYF
v_call: TRBV4-3; d_call: NA; clone_size: NA; j_call: TRBJ2-7; cdr3_nt: TGCGCCAGCAGCCAAGATCTCGGTGGCGACGAGCAGTACTTC; cdr3_aa: CASSQDLGGDEQYF
v_call: TRBV6-5; d_call: NA; clone_size: NA; j_call: TRBJ1-1; cdr3_nt: TGTGCCAGCAGTTACGTATCGTCTGGGATGAACACTGAAGCTTTCTTT; cdr3_aa: CASSYVSSGMNTEAFF
v_call: TRBV5-6; d_call: TRBD2; clone_size: NA; j_call: TRBJ2-7; cdr3_nt: TGTGCCAGCAGCTCGCTACGGACGGGAGGGTACGAGCAGTACTTC; cdr3_aa: CASSSLRTGGYEQYF
v_call: TRBV5-6; d_call: NA; clone_size: NA; j_call: TRBJ1-1; cdr3_nt: TGTGCCAGCAGCTTGGAATCGTGGCCCACTGAAGCTTTCTTT; cdr3_aa: CASSLESWPTEAFF